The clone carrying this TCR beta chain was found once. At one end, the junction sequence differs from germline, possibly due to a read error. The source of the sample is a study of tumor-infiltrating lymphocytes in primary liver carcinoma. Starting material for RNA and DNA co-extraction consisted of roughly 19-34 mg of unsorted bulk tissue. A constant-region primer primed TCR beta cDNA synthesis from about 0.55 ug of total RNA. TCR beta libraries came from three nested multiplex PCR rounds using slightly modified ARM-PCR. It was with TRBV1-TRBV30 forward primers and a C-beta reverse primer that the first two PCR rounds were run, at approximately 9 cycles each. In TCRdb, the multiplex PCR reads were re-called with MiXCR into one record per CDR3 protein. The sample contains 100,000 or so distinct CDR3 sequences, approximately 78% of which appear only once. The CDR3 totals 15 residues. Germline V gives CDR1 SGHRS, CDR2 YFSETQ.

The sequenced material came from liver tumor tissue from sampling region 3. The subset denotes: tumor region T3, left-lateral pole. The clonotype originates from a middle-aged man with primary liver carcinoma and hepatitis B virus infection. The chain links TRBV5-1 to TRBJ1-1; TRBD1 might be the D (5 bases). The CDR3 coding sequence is TGTGCCAGCAGCGCCTCTGCAGGGAGCAACACTGAAGCTTTCTTT. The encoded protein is CASSASAGSNTEAFF.